The 32 T cell receptor beta chains given below trace back to one sample, sequenced in a study of early T cells in non-severe SARS-CoV-2 infection. TCRdb re-derived calls from the 5' RACE reads in MiXCR, one entry per CDR3 protein. The sample gives approximately 77,000 distinct CDR3 sequences, around 15% of which show up once; 9.5% to 15% is in the top ten. Source material: whole blood. These receptors were obtained from an adult who was a healthcare worker with PCR-confirmed SARS-CoV-2 infection or an uninfected control (not recorded which).

This clonotype was seen only a few times. This chain links TRBV6-2 or TRBV6-3 with TRBJ2-3; 8 positions match TRBD2. J lost 1 base, V lost 2 bases, and 8 bases had no gene match. The germline CDR1 and CDR2 sequences are MNHEY and SVGEGT. This CDR3 is 17 amino acids long. Written as DNA, the CDR3 is TGTGCCAGCAGTTACCTCCTATCACTAGCGGGCACAGATACGCAGTATTTT. Its translation is CASSYLLSLAGTDTQYF.

The chain joins TRBV10-3 to TRBJ2-6, with unresolved D. The germline V and J ends were trimmed by 0 bases and 4 bases, with 10 bases remaining between them. The CDR3 is 16 amino acids. Germline V gene sequence: CDR1 ENHRY, CDR2 SYGVKD. CDR3 sequence (DNA): TGTGCCATCAGTGAGTCGCGCGTTGGCGGGGCCAACGTCCTGACTTTC. This translates into CAISESRVGGANVLTF.

CDR3 nucleotide sequence: TGTGCCAGCAGCTCCGGACTAGCGACCTACGAGCAGTACTTC. This codes for CASSSGLATYEQYF. The genes are TRBV7-6 and TRBJ2-7, with 9 nucleotides matching TRBD2. This CDR3 is 14 amino acids long. The germline V gene has CDR1 SGHVS and CDR2 FNYEAQ. After removal of 4 bases from V and 2 bases from J, the junction contained 3 bases not matched to a gene.

The chain carries TRBV6-5 and TRBJ2-5; TRBD1 might be the D (8 bases). V lost 6 bases to trimming and J lost 2 bases, with 16 bases between them. The CDR3 consists of 15 residues. Germline CDR1 reads MNHEY; CDR2 reads SVGAGI. The CDR3 loop is CASSPGQGGQETQYF. The CDR3 region has the DNA TGTGCCAGCAGCCCTGGACAGGGAGGGCAAGAGACCCAGTACTTC.

The chain is built from TRBV4-2 and TRBJ1-6; perhaps TRBD1 as D (5 bases). V lost 4 bases and J lost 4, with 14 bases in between. The CDR3 has 16 residues. Germline V gene data show CDR1 as LGHNA and CDR2 as YNFKEQ. The CDR3 coding sequence is TGTGCCAGCAGCCTCCGGACGGGGGGGTATAATTCACCCCTCCACTTT. Protein product: CASSLRTGGYNSPLHF.

This clonotype was picked up a small number of times. V gene TRBV5-4 combines with J gene TRBJ2-1, with TRBD2 identical over 12 bases. Germline V gene sequence: CDR1 SGHNT, CDR2 YYREEE (reference sequence). V shed 3 bases and J 15 bases; nucleotides not matched to a gene: 10. The CDR3 sequence is 14 residues long. In nucleotides, the CDR3 is TGTGCCAGCAGCTCCACCGGACTAGCGGGGATTTGGTTCTTC. Protein sequence: CASSSTGLAGIWFF.

The CDR3 region is CASSVAGRGDEQYF. CDR3 DNA sequence: TGTGCCAGCAGCGTAGCCGGCAGGGGAGACGAGCAGTACTTC. The chain couples TRBV9 to TRBJ2-7; a weak D match, TRBD1 (6 bases). Germline CDR1 is SGDLS and CDR2 is YYNGEE. V lost 0 bases and J 5 bases, leaving 12 bases between the germline ends. CDR3 length equals 14 residues.

This clonotype has only a few counts. This chain uses TRBV11-2 with TRBJ1-1, with D possibly matching TRBD1 (5 bases). Trimming stripped 5 bases from V and 4 bases from J, with 14 bases between. Germline values: CDR1 SGHAT, CDR2 FQNNGV. The CDR3 loop spans 14 amino acids. CDR3 in DNA: TGTGCCAGCAGCCCGGTCCTGGGGGGCACTGAAGCTTTCTTT. Its protein product is CASSPVLGGTEAFF.

The sample holds one count of this clonotype. V and J are TRBV2 and TRBJ2-5; D might be TRBD2 (6 bases). The CDR3 extends over 13 amino acids. Trimming pared 6 bases from V and 4 bases from J, leaving 12 bases between. Germline CDR1 reads SNHLY; CDR2 reads FYNNEI. CDR3 sequence (DNA): TGTGCCAGCAGCCTGGACGGGAGAGAGACCCAGTACTTC. It encodes CASSLDGRETQYF.

The chain carries TRBV7-8 and TRBJ2-7; D might be TRBD2 (5 bases). The CDR3 is 14 amino acids. Trimming cost V 5 bases and J 3 bases, with 14 bases left between them. The germline V gene encodes CDR1 SGHVS and CDR2 FQNEAQ. The CDR3 nucleotides are TGTGCCAGCAGCCTCCAGGAGGCAGTCTACGAGCAGTACTTC. Its protein product is CASSLQEAVYEQYF.

The chain links TRBV19 to TRBJ2-7; 7 nucleotides match TRBD2. CDR3 length equals 13 residues. Germline V gene sequence: CDR1 LNHDA, CDR2 SQIVND (reference sequence). The V segment lost 3 bases and the J segment 2 bases; nucleotides outside the gene matches: 1. CDR3 coding DNA: TGTGCCAGTAGTATCGCGGGAGCCTACGAGCAGTACTTC. Translating it yields CASSIAGAYEQYF.

This clonotype was observed a few times. The chain joins TRBV7-2 to TRBJ2-3; 7 bases are shared with TRBD2. Germline CDR1 is SGHTA and CDR2 is FQGNSA. Trimming at V came to 5 bases and at J to 13 bases, leaving 9 bases not matched to a gene. The CDR3 has 12 residues. The CDR3 DNA is TGTGCCAGCAGCCCCCTAGCGGTCCACAAGTATTTT. The encoded protein is CASSPLAVHKYF. Filled out from reference TRBV7-2 and TRBJ2-3, the complete variable domain reads GAGVSQSPSNKVTEKGKDVELRCDPISGHTALYWYRQSLGQGLEFLIYFQGNSAPDKSGLPSDRFSAERTGGSVSTLTIQRTQQEDSAVYLCASSPLAVHKYFGPGTRLTVL.

This clonotype was seen only once. V usage is TRBV12-3 or TRBV12-4 and J usage is TRBJ2-1; D may be TRBD2 (5 bases). V dropped 7 bases and J dropped 7 bases, with 20 bases sitting between them. The CDR3 extends over 15 amino acids. The CDR3 sequence: CASTLGSGGRNEQFF. The CDR3 DNA sequence: TGTGCCAGCACCCTGGGGAGCGGAGGTCGGAATGAGCAGTTCTTC.

This rearrangement joins TRBV19 to TRBJ2-3; D is unclear. Germline CDR1 reads LNHDA; CDR2 reads SQIVND (reference sequence). The CDR3 is 12 amino acids. Between the trimmed V and J ends, which lost 3 bases and 7 bases, there was a span of 8 bases. DNA for the CDR3: TGTGCCAGTAGTATGAATAGGAATACGCAGTATTTT. It specifies CASSMNRNTQYF.

This clonotype was counted only a few times. The rearrangement uses TRBV9 and TRBJ2-5; TRBD2 agrees at 7 bases. Trimming took 4 bases from V and 4 from J; bases not matched to a gene: 4. The CDR3 totals 13 residues. Germline CDR1 is SGDLS and CDR2 is YYNGEE. CDR3 protein: CASSRTGGETQYF. Here the CDR3 DNA reads TGTGCCAGCAGCAGGACGGGGGGAGAGACCCAGTACTTC.

The chain has TRBV4-2 and TRBJ1-1; a weak D match, TRBD1 (6 bases). The V end was cut by 1 base, the J end by 6 bases, with 9 bases between. This CDR3 comprises 13 residues. The V gene's germline CDR1 is LGHNA and CDR2 YNFKEQ. CDR3 in amino acids: CASSQVQGAEAFF. The CDR3 DNA follows: TGTGCCAGCAGCCAAGTACAGGGCGCTGAAGCTTTCTTT.

This clonotype occurred a few times. The chain is built from TRBV29-1 and TRBJ2-5, with 8 nucleotides matching TRBD1. The CDR3 runs to 12 residues. V was pared by 6 bases and J by 7 bases, with 7 bases of the junction left unmatched. Germline loops: CDR1 SQVTM, CDR2 ANQGSEA. The CDR3 coding sequence is TGCAGCGTGGACAGGGAGAAGGGGACCCAGTACTTC. Its protein is CSVDREKGTQYF.

This clonotype was observed a handful of times. The chain recombines TRBV6-1 with TRBJ2-7; no clear D. Germline V gene data show CDR1 as MNHNS and CDR2 as SASEGT. Trimming removed 2 bases at V and 4 bases at J, with 3 bases between. This CDR3 has 11 residues. For the CDR3, the DNA is TGTGCCAGCAGTGAATTTTACGAGCAGTACTTC. Translated, it gives CASSEFYEQYF.

This clonotype was counted at least ten times. The chain has TRBV2 and TRBJ1-2; maybe TRBD1 (6 bases). The CDR3 spans 16 residues. V lost 2 bases and J lost 6, with 19 bases in between. Germline values: CDR1 SNHLY, CDR2 FYNNEI. In DNA, the CDR3 is TGTGCCAGCAGTGAAATACCGTTTACAGGGTTTAATGGCTACACCTTC. The encoded protein is CASSEIPFTGFNGYTF.

The V gene is TRBV29-1, the J gene TRBJ2-1; 10 nucleotides line up with TRBD2. Germline lookup yields CDR1 SQVTM and CDR2 ANQGSEA. J gave up 7 bases and V 8 bases, and 8 bases lay outside the gene matches. The CDR3 sequence is 13 residues long. The CDR3 region is CSFPGLANNEQFF. The CDR3 DNA is TGCAGCTTTCCGGGACTAGCGAATAATGAGCAGTTCTTC.

This clonotype was found a few times. Germline is not matched at one junction end, which may reflect a read error. The rearrangement joins TRBV6-1 to TRBJ1-2; perhaps TRBD1 as D (5 bases). There are 11 residues in the CDR3. The germline CDR1 and CDR2 sequences are MNHNS and SASEGT. This chain's CDR3 is CASSEVGESAF. CDR3 DNA sequence: TGTGCCAGCAGTGAGGTGGGGGAGTCAGCCTTC.

This chain joins TRBV7-2 and TRBJ1-1, with D possibly being TRBD1 (5 bases). Germline CDR1 reads SGHTA; CDR2 reads FQGNSA. Trimming stripped 5 bases from V and 7 bases from J, with 20 bases between. The CDR3 runs to 15 residues. The CDR3 sequence: CASSHHVREYGEAFF. The CDR3 DNA is TGTGCCAGCAGCCATCACGTCAGGGAGTATGGTGAAGCTTTCTTT.

With regard to this clonotype: The junction and the germline gene differ at one end; a read error may be behind it. V and J are TRBV9 and TRBJ1-6, with D perhaps TRBD1 (6 bases). This CDR3 has 15 residues. CDR1 is SGDLS and CDR2 is YYNGEE in the germline V gene. The CDR3 DNA reads TGTGCCAGCAGCGTAACAGGGACTTATAATTCACCCCTCCATTTT. Amino acid sequence: CASSVTGTYNSPLHF.

This clonotype was detected a few times. The rearrangement uses TRBV7-6 and TRBJ2-7, with 11 bases fitting TRBD2. The V segment lost 3 bases and the J segment 3 bases; nucleotides outside the gene matches: 16. This CDR3 is built from 19 residues. Per the germline V gene, CDR1 is SGHVS and CDR2 is FNYEAQ. The CDR3 nucleotides are TGTGCCAGCAGCTTGGGGACAGCTCCGGGACTAGCGGCACTCTACGAGCAGTACTTC. It encodes CASSLGTAPGLAALYEQYF.

A few counts support this clonotype. The V call is TRBV12-3 or TRBV12-4, the J call TRBJ1-6; no firm D call. CDR3 size: 13 residues. The V gene lost 1 base and the J gene lost 7 bases, with 5 bases spanning the gap. The CDR3 region has the DNA TGTGCCAGCAGTTTAGGGGAAAATTCACCCCTCCACTTT. It yields the protein CASSLGENSPLHF.

This clonotype was seen more than once but under ten times. The chain uses TRBV18 and TRBJ2-7; D call uncertain. Germline V CDR1 and CDR2: KGHSH, LQKENI. The V end lost 2 bases, the J end lost 4 bases, and 15 bases lay between the germline ends. The CDR3 covers 15 residues. The CDR3: CASSPTLTNLYEQYF. The CDR3 nucleotides are TGTGCCAGCTCACCAACACTGACAAACCTGTACGAGCAGTACTTC.

This chain links TRBV7-8 with TRBJ2-4, with 8 bases matching TRBD2. Germline lookup yields CDR1 SGHVS and CDR2 FQNEAQ. V shed 6 bases and J 5 bases; nucleotides not matched to a gene: 9. This CDR3 has 15 amino acids. The CDR3 spells CASSSSGSGQNIQYF. The CDR3 nucleotides are TGTGCCAGCAGTTCGAGCGGGAGCGGCCAAAACATTCAGTACTTC.

This clonotype has a count of ten or more. This chain connects TRBV24-1 to TRBJ2-1; D ambiguous. V lost 6 bases to trimming and J lost 2 bases, with 7 bases between them. This CDR3 is 13 amino acids long. Germline lookup yields CDR1 KGHDR and CDR2 SFDVKD. The CDR3 here is CATSIRAYNEQFF. In nucleotides, the CDR3 is TGTGCCACCAGTATCCGAGCCTACAATGAGCAGTTCTTC.

This chain joins TRBV18 and TRBJ1-3; D may be TRBD1 (6 bases). This CDR3 has 17 residues. Germline assignment: CDR1 KGHSH and CDR2 LQKENI. With 2 bases removed from V and 0 bases from J, the gap between germline ends came to 14 bases. This CDR3 reads CASSPITGRNSGNTIYF. CDR3 coding DNA: TGTGCCAGCTCACCAATCACAGGGAGAAACTCTGGAAACACCATATATTTT.

The rearrangement links TRBV30 to TRBJ2-3; TRBD1 aligns across 8 bases. This CDR3 has 20 amino acids. Per germline, CDR1 GTSNPN and CDR2 SVGIG (reference sequence). Trimming removed 3 bases from V and 4 bases from J; junction bases left unmatched: 24. In DNA form, the CDR3 reads TGTGCCTGGAGCCGTAGGTGGCAGGGGGCTCCTTCACGTCTCCCAGATACGCAGTATTTT. Amino acids: CAWSRRWQGAPSRLPDTQYF.

The chain carries TRBV20-1 and TRBJ2-6; D is uncertain. The CDR3 spans 14 residues. Trimming cost V 5 bases and J 2 bases, with 10 bases left between them. Germline loops: CDR1 DFQATT, CDR2 SNEGSKA (reference sequence). CDR3 sequence (DNA): TGCAGTGCTTTCCAGGTGGCTGGGGCCAACGTCCTGACTTTC. Residues: CSAFQVAGANVLTF.

This clonotype was seen a few times. The CDR3 coding sequence is TGCAGTGCGGGAAGACAGTCCATGAACACTGAAGCTTTCTTT. This translates into CSAGRQSMNTEAFF. The chain links TRBV20-1 to TRBJ1-1, with a possible D match to TRBD1 (5 bases). CDR1 is DFQATT, CDR2 SNEGSKA, per germline (reference sequence). The ends were cut back, 6 bases at V and 0 bases at J, with 14 bases in the middle. The CDR3 extends over 14 amino acids.